This passage covers 11 T cell receptor beta chains from one sample sequenced in a study of T cell responses to AZD1222 COVID-19 vaccine. TCRdb keeps only in-frame clones here, not all; method: immunoSEQ multiplex PCR. The sample lists more than 85,000 clones; 88% were seen once. Sequences were derived from peripheral blood, sampled on day 0 of MenACWY control vaccination. These receptors all come from an adult in good health.

This chain links TRBV29-1 with TRBJ1-1, with a tentative D call TRBD1 (5 bases). Germline V lookup: CDR1 SQVTM, CDR2 ANQGSEA. V gave up 4 bases and J gave up 0 bases, with 12 bases separating them. The CDR3 length is 14 residues. CDR3 nucleotide sequence: TGCAGCGTTGCCCAGGGAGGGATGAACACTGAAGCTTTCTTT. It is translated as CSVAQGGMNTEAFF.

The chain uses TRBV4-2 and TRBJ1-1; unclear D gene. This CDR3 is built from 13 residues. V lost 1 base, J lost 3 bases, and 6 bases lay in between. CDR1 LGHNA and CDR2 YNFKEQ come from the germline V gene. Written as DNA, the CDR3 is TGTGCCAGCAGCCAAGTGAGGGACACTGAAGCTTTCTTT. Encoded protein: CASSQVRDTEAFF.

The chain carries TRBV18 and TRBJ2-5; D tentatively fits TRBD1 or TRBD2 (5 bases each). CDR3 size: 16 residues. Trimming took off 2 bases at V and 1 base at J, with 14 bases between the two ends. Germline CDR1 and CDR2: KGHSH and LQKENI. CDR3 coding DNA: TGTGCCAGCTCACCAGAGGGGTCAGGCATCCAAGAGACCCAGTACTTC. Translating gives CASSPEGSGIQETQYF.

This clone has just a few counts. The gene calls are TRBV30 and TRBJ2-1, with 10 bases that match TRBD2. Unmatched junction bases numbered 8, after V lost 4 bases and J lost 2 bases. This CDR3 region has 16 residues. Germline V gene sequence: CDR1 GTSNPN, CDR2 SVGIG (reference sequence). The CDR3 reads CAWMSLAGVAYNEQFF. DNA for the CDR3: TGTGCCTGGATGTCGCTAGCGGGGGTTGCCTACAATGAGCAGTTCTTC.

This clone has a single count. This chain joins TRBV12-3 or TRBV12-4 and TRBJ1-2; D remains ambiguous. With 2 bases removed from V and 7 bases from J, the gap between germline ends came to 8 bases. The CDR3 contains 12 residues. CDR3 coding DNA: TGTGCCAGCAGTTTACGGGGATCTGGCTACACCTTC. It encodes CASSLRGSGYTF.

This chain joins TRBV2 and TRBJ2-7; unclear D gene. Germline CDR1 and CDR2: SNHLY and FYNNEI. Trimming cost V 7 bases and J 4 bases, with 17 bases left between them. The CDR3 contains 14 residues. The CDR3 DNA reads TGTGCCAGCAACCGAATGACTGCCCCGTACGAGCAGTACTTC. Translation gives CASNRMTAPYEQYF.

The chain recombines TRBV7-2 with TRBJ2-7; 10 bases line up with TRBD2. Germline values: CDR1 SGHTA, CDR2 FQGNSA. After removal of 3 bases from V and 6 bases from J, the junction contained 5 bases not matched to a gene. The CDR3 is made up of 14 amino acids. CDR3 nucleotide sequence: TGTGCCAGCAGCTTCGACCCTAGCGGGAGCGAGCAGTACTTC. Encoded protein: CASSFDPSGSEQYF. Full variable domain (remainder filled in from reference TRBV7-2 and TRBJ2-7): GAGVSQSPSNKVTEKGKDVELRCDPISGHTALYWYRQSLGQGLEFLIYFQGNSAPDKSGLPSDRFSAERTGGSVSTLTIQRTQQEDSAVYLCASSFDPSGSEQYFGPGTRLTVT.

V and J are TRBV28 and TRBJ1-2; 11 nucleotides line up with TRBD1. V lost 5 bases to trimming and J lost 3 bases; unmatched junction nucleotides: 11. The CDR3 loop spans 17 amino acids. Germline values: CDR1 MDHEN, CDR2 SYDVKM. The CDR3 spells CASSPWTGGRRDYGYTF. In DNA, the CDR3 is TGTGCCAGCAGTCCTTGGACAGGGGGCAGGCGGGACTATGGCTACACCTTC.

This clone was counted a single time. The rearrangement uses TRBV28 and TRBJ2-5; 9 bases align to TRBD2. From germline, CDR1 is MDHEN and CDR2 SYDVKM. The CDR3 covers 15 residues. V dropped 4 bases and J dropped 4; count of bases not matched to a gene: 7. Here the CDR3 DNA reads TGTGCCAGCAGTTATTCCGCGGGGGGGAGAGAGACCCAGTACTTC. This translates into CASSYSAGGRETQYF.

The J gene is TRBJ2-1, the V gene TRBV14, with D uncertain. This CDR3 comprises 15 residues. V gave up 4 bases and J gave up 1 base, with 11 bases separating them. CDR1 and CDR2 (germline): SGHDN, FVKESK. The CDR3 protein is CASSLVVGSYNEQFF. CDR3 nucleotides: TGTGCCAGCAGCCTCGTAGTCGGGTCCTACAATGAGCAGTTCTTC.

This clone was counted a single time. This chain joins TRBV6-5 and TRBJ1-2; 7 bases agree with TRBD1. This CDR3 comprises 12 residues. The ends lost 6 bases at V and 4 bases at J; junction bases unmatched: 2. The germline V gene encodes CDR1 MNHEY and CDR2 SVGAGI. CDR3: CASRGQLYGYTF. The CDR3 coding sequence is TGTGCCAGCAGGGGACAGCTCTATGGCTACACCTTC.